A single sample is the source of the 3 T cell receptor beta chains below, sequenced in a study of T-cell reconstitution after alpha-beta-depleted transplantation in children (TCRdb year 2016). The library was made by PCR. The listed sequencing device is Illumina HiSeq 2500. TCR libraries were prepared with molecular barcoding, using unique molecular identifiers to normalize TCRbeta repertoire quantification. Starting from the raw public reads, TCRdb applied fastp trimming at Q25, assembled clones with MiXCR and retained in-frame beta chains. Each entry merges the rows of one CDR3 protein and shows their most common DNA and genes. This sample comprises about 470,000 distinct CDR3 sequences, over 40% of them detected only once. The ten largest account for under 35% of the sample. Per the publication, the treatment or condition label means: allogeneic hematopoietic cell transplantation with graft depleted of TCRalphabeta T cells and CD19 B cells.

The sequencing here drew on PBMCs, taken before TCRalphabeta/CD19-depleted stem cell transplant. Source of these receptors: a girl aged 2 to 9 with aplastic anemia, due to receive a stem cell transplant.

This clonotype occurred many times. The chain joins TRBV20-1 to TRBJ2-5; a weak D match, TRBD2 (6 bases). Germline V gene data show CDR1 as DFQATT and CDR2 as SNEGSKA (reference sequence). V lost 0 bases and J lost 2, with 10 bases in between. The CDR3 length is 14 residues. CDR3 bases: TGCAGTGCTAGAGATGGAGGGGCACAAGAGACCCAGTACTTC. It translates to CSARDGGAQETQYF.

This clonotype was detected ten times or more. V is TRBV29-1 and J is TRBJ2-7, with D possibly matching TRBD1 (7 bases). The CDR3 has 14 amino acids. Germline CDR1 reads SQVTM; CDR2 reads ANQGSEA. Between the trimmed V and J ends, which lost 1 base and 4 bases, there was a span of 14 bases. The CDR3 bases are TGCAGCGTTGAAGTTCCGGCGGGACAGTACGAGCAGTACTTC. Its translation: CSVEVPAGQYEQYF.

The CDR3 DNA is TGTGCCAGCAGCTTAAGCAGTCGCACCGGGGAGCTGTTTTTT. Translating gives CASSLSSRTGELFF. J is TRBJ2-2 and V is TRBV7-3; D call uncertain. The ends were cut back, 1 base at V and 4 bases at J, with 7 bases in the middle. CDR3 length: 14 amino acids. Looked up from germline, CDR1 is SGHTA and CDR2 is FQGTGA.